This T cell receptor beta chain originates from a study of T cell repertoires in cytomegalovirus infection. General study results and limits: People with CMV and the relevant HLA were identified by cumulative public TCR beta family frequency.

Trimming cost V 5 bases and J 2 bases; bases outside gene matches: 8. Germline assignment: CDR1 MNHEY and CDR2 SMNVEV (reference sequence). The CDR3 runs to 16 residues. TCRdb re-derived calls from the reads in MiXCR, one entry per CDR3 protein. The profile shows about 270,000 distinct CDR3 sequences, around 20% of them singletons. A word on this clonotype: Its antigen is currently unknown.

This sample comprised cultured PBMCs, obtained from culture after CMV antigen stimulation. V usage is TRBV27 and J usage is TRBJ2-1, with TRBD2 matching over 8 bases. This receptor was obtained from a human donor in good health (CMV status not recorded). Some clones in this sample may be carry-over from other donors' samples. The CDR3 DNA follows: TGTGCCAGCAGTCGGGAGGGCCGAAGTACCTACAATGAGCAGTTCTTC. Translated: CASSREGRSTYNEQFF.